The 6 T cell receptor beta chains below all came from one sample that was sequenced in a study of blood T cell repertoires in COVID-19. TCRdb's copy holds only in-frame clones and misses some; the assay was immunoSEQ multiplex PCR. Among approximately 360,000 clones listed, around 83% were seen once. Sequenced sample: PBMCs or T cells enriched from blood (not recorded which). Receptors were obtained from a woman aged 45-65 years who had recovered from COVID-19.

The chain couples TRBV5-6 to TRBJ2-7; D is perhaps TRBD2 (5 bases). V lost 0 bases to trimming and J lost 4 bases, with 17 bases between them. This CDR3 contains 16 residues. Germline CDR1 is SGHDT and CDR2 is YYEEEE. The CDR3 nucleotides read TGTGCCAGCAGCTTGGGTGGTGGGTTGAGGGATTACGAGCAGTACTTC. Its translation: CASSLGGGLRDYEQYF.

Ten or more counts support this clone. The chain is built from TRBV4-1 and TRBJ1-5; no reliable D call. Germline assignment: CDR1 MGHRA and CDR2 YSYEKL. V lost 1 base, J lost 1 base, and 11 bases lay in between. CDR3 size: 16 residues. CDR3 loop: CASSQGGLRSNQPQHF. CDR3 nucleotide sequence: TGCGCCAGCAGCCAAGGAGGGCTACGAAGCAATCAGCCCCAGCATTTT.

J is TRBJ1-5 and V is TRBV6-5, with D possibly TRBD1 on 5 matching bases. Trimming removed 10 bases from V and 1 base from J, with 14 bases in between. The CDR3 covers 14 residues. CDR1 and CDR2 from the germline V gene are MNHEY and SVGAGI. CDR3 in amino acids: CAITGAVSNQPQHF. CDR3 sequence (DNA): TGTGCCATTACAGGTGCCGTCAGCAATCAGCCCCAGCATTTT.

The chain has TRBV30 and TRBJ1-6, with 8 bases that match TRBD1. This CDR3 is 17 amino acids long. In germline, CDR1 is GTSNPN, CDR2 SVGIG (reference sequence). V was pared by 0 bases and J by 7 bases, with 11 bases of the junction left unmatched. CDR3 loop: CAWSVLLGQGGNSPLHF. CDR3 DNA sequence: TGTGCCTGGAGTGTACTTCTCGGACAGGGTGGGAATTCACCCCTCCACTTT.

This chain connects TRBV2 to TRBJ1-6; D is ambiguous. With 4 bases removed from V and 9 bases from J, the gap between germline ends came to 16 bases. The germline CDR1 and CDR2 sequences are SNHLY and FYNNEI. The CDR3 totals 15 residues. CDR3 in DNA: TGTGCCAGCAGTGTTGAGAGCTACGCGTTTTCACCCCTCCACTTT. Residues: CASSVESYAFSPLHF.

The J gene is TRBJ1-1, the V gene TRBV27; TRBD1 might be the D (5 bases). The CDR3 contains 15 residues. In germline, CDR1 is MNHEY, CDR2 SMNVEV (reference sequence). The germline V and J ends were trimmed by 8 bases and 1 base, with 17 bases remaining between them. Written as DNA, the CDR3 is TGTGCCAGCGGAAGAATAGACAGACAGAACACTGAAGCTTTCTTT. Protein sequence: CASGRIDRQNTEAFF.